These 21 T cell receptor beta chains originate from one sample sequenced in a study of T cell responses to AZD1222 COVID-19 vaccine. Using immunoSEQ multiplex PCR, the repertoire was profiled, and TCRdb retains in-frame clones only, with some absent. The table shows around 150,000 clones, with under 95% occurring only once. Specimen: peripheral blood, collected 28 days after the second AZD1222 dose. The receptors were sampled from an adult who received the AZD1222 COVID-19 vaccine.

This clone showed up just once. The CDR3 region is CASSPRQNFYGYTF. For the CDR3, the DNA is TGTGCCAGCAGCCCCCGACAGAATTTCTATGGCTACACCTTC. The chain uses TRBV3-1 (or the pseudogene TRBV3-2) and TRBJ1-2; possibly TRBD1 for D (5 bases). Germline CDR1 reads LGHDT; CDR2 reads YNNKEL (reference sequence). The CDR3 totals 14 residues. The V end was cut by 4 bases, the J end by 4 bases, with 13 bases between.

V is TRBV7-9 and J is TRBJ2-2; D may be TRBD2 (5 bases). The V end lost 3 bases, the J end lost 3 bases, and 14 bases lay between the germline ends. CDR1 is SEHNR and CDR2 is FQNEAQ in the germline V gene (reference sequence). The CDR3 has 16 residues. CDR3 in DNA: TGTGCCAGCAGCTTTGAGGGTCGTCTCGACACCGGGGAGCTGTTTTTT. This translates into CASSFEGRLDTGELFF. The whole variable domain, remainder taken from reference TRBV7-9 and TRBJ2-2, is DTGVSQNPRHKITKRGQNVTFRCDPISEHNRLYWYRQTLGQGPEFLTYFQNEAQLEKSRLLSDRFSAERPKGSFSTLEIQRTEQGDSAMYLCASSFEGRLDTGELFFGEGSRLTVL.

In DNA, the CDR3 is TGTGCCTCCAACGGAGGGCCGCGGACTACTTCACCCCTCCACTTT. Amino acid sequence: CASNGGPRTTSPLHF. V gene TRBV2 combines with J gene TRBJ1-6; the D is unclear. This CDR3 is built from 15 residues. Per the germline V gene, CDR1 is SNHLY and CDR2 is FYNNEI. V lost 11 bases, J lost 9 bases, and 23 bases lay in between. Filled out from reference TRBV2 and TRBJ1-6, the complete variable domain reads EPEVTQTPSHQVTQMGQEVILRCVPISNHLYFYWYRQILGQKVEFLVSFYNNEISEKSEIFDDQFSVERPDGSNFTLKIRSTKLEDSAMYFCASNGGPRTTSPLHFGNGTRLTVT.

The rearrangement joins TRBV24-1 to TRBJ1-3; perhaps TRBD1 as D (6 bases). The V end was cut by 3 bases, the J end by 0 bases, with 8 bases between. Germline lookup yields CDR1 KGHDR and CDR2 SFDVKD. This CDR3 has 15 residues. The CDR3 is CATSDPGVSGNTIYF. In DNA form, the CDR3 reads TGTGCCACCAGTGATCCAGGGGTCTCTGGAAACACCATATATTTT.

The chain has TRBV4-3 and TRBJ1-2; D remains ambiguous. From germline, CDR1 is LGHNA and CDR2 YSLEER. The CDR3 extends over 15 amino acids. Trimming removed 3 bases at V and 4 bases at J, with 15 bases between. CDR3: CASSHKTLTVYGYTF. CDR3 sequence (DNA): TGCGCCAGCAGCCATAAAACTCTGACGGTCTATGGCTACACCTTC.

The chain carries TRBV28 and TRBJ2-5; 7 positions agree with TRBD1. Trimming removed 5 bases from V and 5 bases from J; junction bases left unmatched: 8. Germline CDR1 and CDR2: MDHEN and SYDVKM. The CDR3 totals 14 residues. The CDR3 loop is CASSATGMGETQYF. CDR3 DNA sequence: TGTGCCAGCAGTGCGACAGGGATGGGTGAGACCCAGTACTTC.

This sequence joins TRBV5-1 and TRBJ2-5; 7 bases fit TRBD1. Looked up from germline, CDR1 is SGHRS and CDR2 is YFSETQ. The ends lost 0 bases at V and 2 bases at J; junction bases unmatched: 4. CDR3 length: 15 amino acids. CDR3 protein: CASSLDRGGQETQYF. The CDR3 DNA reads as TGCGCCAGCAGCTTGGACAGGGGCGGTCAAGAGACCCAGTACTTC. Full variable domain (missing parts from reference TRBV5-1 and TRBJ2-5): KAGVTQTPRYLIKTRGQQVTLSCSPISGHRSVSWYQQTPGQGLQFLFEYFSETQRNKGNFPGRFSGRQFSNSRSEMNVSTLELGDSALYLCASSLDRGGQETQYFGPGTRLLVL.

The chain links TRBV7-8 to TRBJ1-3; unclear D gene. The CDR3 runs 14 residues. Germline CDR1 and CDR2: SGHVS and FQNEAQ. Trimming shortened V by 1 base and J by 0 bases, and 4 bases separated the two germline ends. The CDR3 sequence: CASSLGGSGNTIYF. CDR3 nucleotide sequence: TGTGCCAGCAGCTTAGGGGGCTCTGGAAACACCATATATTTT.

The chain employs TRBV28 and TRBJ1-2, with 9 bases that match TRBD1. Trimming removed 2 bases from V and 8 bases from J; junction bases left unmatched: 6. In germline, CDR1 is MDHEN, CDR2 SYDVKM. This CDR3 contains 14 residues. The CDR3 region has the DNA TGTGCCAGCAGTTTAGTACAGGGGGCGGGCGGCTACACCTTC. Protein product: CASSLVQGAGGYTF.

CDR3 DNA sequence: TGTGCCAGCAGTCAGACAGGGATACCAAACATTCAGTACTTC. Translated: CASSQTGIPNIQYF. The genes are TRBV28 and TRBJ2-4, with 7 bases aligning to TRBD1. The CDR3 consists of 14 residues. V shed 5 bases, J shed 6 bases, and the junction held 7 bases outside the gene matches. Per the germline V gene, CDR1 is MDHEN and CDR2 is SYDVKM.

This chain joins TRBV3-1 (or the pseudogene TRBV3-2) and TRBJ1-1, with D uncertain. This CDR3 is built from 15 residues. From germline, CDR1 is LGHDT and CDR2 YNNKEL (reference sequence). Trimming removed 4 bases at V and 0 bases at J, with 12 bases between. The CDR3 nucleotides read TGTGCCAGCAGCCCACACTCGAATATGAACACTGAAGCTTTCTTT. The encoded protein is CASSPHSNMNTEAFF.

V is TRBV12-3 or TRBV12-4 and J is TRBJ2-5; D not certain. With 2 bases removed from V and 5 bases from J, the gap between germline ends came to 6 bases. The CDR3 spans 12 residues. CDR3 nucleotides: TGTGCCAGCAGTTTATCCGGGGAGACCCAGTACTTC. Its translation is CASSLSGETQYF.

This chain joins TRBV7-9 and TRBJ2-4; the match to TRBD2 covers 7 bases. Germline CDR1 is SEHNR and CDR2 is FQNEAQ (reference sequence). This CDR3 comprises 16 residues. Losses at the gene ends were 1 base for V and 0 bases for J; bases not matched to a gene: 3. The DNA for the CDR3 is TGTGCCAGCAGCTTAGGAGCGGGAATAGCCAAAAACATTCAGTACTTC. The encoded protein is CASSLGAGIAKNIQYF. Based on the CDR3 plus reference TRBV7-9 and TRBJ2-4, the full variable domain is DTGVSQNPRHKITKRGQNVTFRCDPISEHNRLYWYRQTLGQGPEFLTYFQNEAQLEKSRLLSDRFSAERPKGSFSTLEIQRTEQGDSAMYLCASSLGAGIAKNIQYFGAGTRLSVL.

The chain carries TRBV7-2 and TRBJ2-3; D possibly matches TRBD1 or TRBD2 (5 bases each). V was cut by 4 bases and J by 4 bases, with 12 bases left in between. The CDR3 covers 14 residues. CDR1 is SGHTA, CDR2 FQGNSA, per germline. CDR3 amino acids: CASSSPQGADTQYF. DNA for the CDR3: TGTGCCAGCAGCTCACCGCAGGGAGCAGATACGCAGTATTTT.

This chain's CDR3 is CASSYDFLNYGYTF. The DNA of the CDR3 is TGTGCCAGCAGCTACGATTTCCTAAACTATGGCTACACCTTC. The chain uses TRBV6-5 and TRBJ1-2, with D hard to call. Between the trimmed V and J ends, which lost 6 bases and 2 bases, there was a span of 13 bases. The CDR3 length is 14 residues. CDR1 MNHEY and CDR2 SVGAGI come from the germline V gene.

J is TRBJ2-7 and V is TRBV14; D perhaps matches TRBD1 (6 bases). The CDR3 totals 14 residues. Trimming took off 0 bases at V and 6 bases at J, with 12 bases between the two ends. Germline V gene data show CDR1 as SGHDN and CDR2 as FVKESK. CDR3 loop: CASSQDQGLSEQYF. CDR3 nucleotides: TGTGCCAGCAGCCAAGATCAGGGGCTAAGCGAGCAGTACTTC.

V and J are TRBV4-3 and TRBJ2-3; D might be TRBD1 (5 bases). The germline V gene encodes CDR1 LGHNA and CDR2 YSLEER. This CDR3 has 15 residues. The V gene lost 0 bases and the J gene lost 1 base, with 8 bases spanning the gap. Here the CDR3 reads CASSQDPRGTDTQYF. Here the CDR3 DNA reads TGCGCCAGCAGCCAAGATCCCAGGGGCACAGATACGCAGTATTTT.

This clone showed up just a few times. V is TRBV19 and J is TRBJ1-5; perhaps TRBD1 as D (5 bases). Germline-derived CDR1 and CDR2 are LNHDA and SQIVND (reference sequence). V shed 4 bases and J shed 6 bases, with 10 bases lying between them. The CDR3 loop spans 13 amino acids. The CDR3, as DNA: TGTGCCAGTAGTACAGGGACGGGTCAGCCCCAGCATTTT. It codes for CASSTGTGQPQHF. The full variable domain, rest sourced from reference TRBV19 and TRBJ1-5, is DGGITQSPKYLFRKEGQNVTLSCEQNLNHDAMYWYRQDPGQGLRLIYYSQIVNDFQKGDIAEGYSVSREKKESFPLTVTSAQKNPTAFYLCASSTGTGQPQHFGDGTRLSIL.

This clone was detected only a few times. The chain carries TRBV7-2 and TRBJ2-7, with D tentatively TRBD1 or TRBD2 (8 bases each). Germline V CDR1 and CDR2: SGHTA, FQGNSA. The ends were cut back, 3 bases at V and 2 bases at J, with 20 bases in the middle. The CDR3 sequence is 17 residues long. This CDR3 is CASSLAGGGRTPYEQYF. In nucleotides, the CDR3 is TGTGCCAGCAGCTTGGCAGGGGGCGGGAGGACCCCCTACGAGCAGTACTTC.

This chain joins TRBV9 and TRBJ2-3; D is ambiguous. Germline-derived CDR1 and CDR2 are SGDLS and YYNGEE. The CDR3 contains 15 residues. Trimming took off 4 bases at V and 0 bases at J, with 12 bases between the two ends. CDR3 sequence reads: CASSLRTLSTDTQYF. The CDR3 DNA sequence: TGTGCCAGCAGCTTAAGGACCTTAAGCACAGATACGCAGTATTTT.

The CDR3 nucleotides are TGTGCCAGCAGTTACGGTCTAACGGGGAAAGGGGATGAGCAGTTCTTC. This encodes CASSYGLTGKGDEQFF. V is TRBV6-6 and J is TRBJ2-1, with D possibly called TRBD1 or TRBD2 (5 bases each). The V gene's germline CDR1 is MNHNY and CDR2 SVGAGI (reference sequence). The CDR3 spans 16 residues. Trimming removed 2 bases from V and 8 bases from J, with 19 bases in between.